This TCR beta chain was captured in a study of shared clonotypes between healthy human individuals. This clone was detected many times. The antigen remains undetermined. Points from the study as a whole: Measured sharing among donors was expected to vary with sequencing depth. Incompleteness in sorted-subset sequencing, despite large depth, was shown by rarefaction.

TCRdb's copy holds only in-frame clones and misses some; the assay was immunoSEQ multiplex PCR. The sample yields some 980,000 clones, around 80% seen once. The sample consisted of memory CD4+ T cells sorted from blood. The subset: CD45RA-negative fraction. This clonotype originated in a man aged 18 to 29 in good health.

CDR3 DNA sequence: TGTGCCAGCAGCCCCCCCATGGGGACAGGGAGGAGCACTGAAGCTTTCTTT. Translating it yields CASSPPMGTGRSTEAFF. The chain recombines TRBV7-6 with TRBJ1-1; 9 positions match TRBD1. Germline V lookup: CDR1 SGHVS, CDR2 FNYEAQ. The junction had 14 bases not matched to a gene; V was cut back by 5 bases and J by 4 bases. This CDR3 comprises 17 residues.